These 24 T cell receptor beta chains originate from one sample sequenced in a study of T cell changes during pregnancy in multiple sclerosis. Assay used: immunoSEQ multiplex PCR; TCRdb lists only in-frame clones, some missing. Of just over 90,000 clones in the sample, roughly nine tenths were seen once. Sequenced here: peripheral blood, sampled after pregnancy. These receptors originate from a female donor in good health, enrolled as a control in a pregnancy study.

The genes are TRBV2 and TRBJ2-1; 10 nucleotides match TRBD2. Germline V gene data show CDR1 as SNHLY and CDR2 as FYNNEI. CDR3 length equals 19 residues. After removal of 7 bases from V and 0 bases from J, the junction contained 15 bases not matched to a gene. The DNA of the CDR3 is TGTGCCAGCACGCAGACCGGGACTAGCGAATCCCGCTCCTACAATGAGCAGTTCTTC. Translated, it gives CASTQTGTSESRSYNEQFF. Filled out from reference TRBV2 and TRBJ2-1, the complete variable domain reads EPEVTQTPSHQVTQMGQEVILRCVPISNHLYFYWYRQILGQKVEFLVSFYNNEISEKSEIFDDQFSVERPDGSNFTLKIRSTKLEDSAMYFCASTQTGTSESRSYNEQFFGPGTRLTVL.

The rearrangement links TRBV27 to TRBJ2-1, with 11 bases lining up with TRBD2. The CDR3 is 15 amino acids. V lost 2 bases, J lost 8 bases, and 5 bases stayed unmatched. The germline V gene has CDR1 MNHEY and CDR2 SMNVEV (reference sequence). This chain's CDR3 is CASSLGSGGADEQFF. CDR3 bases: TGTGCCAGCAGTTTAGGTAGCGGGGGGGCCGATGAGCAGTTCTTC.

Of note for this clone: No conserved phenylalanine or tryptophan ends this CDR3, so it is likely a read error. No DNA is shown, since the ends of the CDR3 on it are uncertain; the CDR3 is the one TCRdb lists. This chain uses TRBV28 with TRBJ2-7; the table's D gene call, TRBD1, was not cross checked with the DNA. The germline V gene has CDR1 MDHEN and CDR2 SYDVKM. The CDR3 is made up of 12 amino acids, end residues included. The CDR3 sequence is CASSFPSGSNRI.

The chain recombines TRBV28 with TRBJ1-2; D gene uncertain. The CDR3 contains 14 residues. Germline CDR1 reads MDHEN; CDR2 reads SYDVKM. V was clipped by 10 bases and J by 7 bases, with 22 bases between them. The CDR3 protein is CATMGGIRFRGYTF. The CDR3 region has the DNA TGTGCCACCATGGGAGGGATTCGCTTTCGTGGCTACACCTTC.

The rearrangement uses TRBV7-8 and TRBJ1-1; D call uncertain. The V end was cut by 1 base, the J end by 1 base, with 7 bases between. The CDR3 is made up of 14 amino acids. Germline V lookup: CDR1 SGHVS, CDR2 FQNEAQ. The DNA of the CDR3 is TGTGCCAGCAGCTTAGTAGCGCAGAACACTGAAGCTTTCTTT. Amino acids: CASSLVAQNTEAFF.

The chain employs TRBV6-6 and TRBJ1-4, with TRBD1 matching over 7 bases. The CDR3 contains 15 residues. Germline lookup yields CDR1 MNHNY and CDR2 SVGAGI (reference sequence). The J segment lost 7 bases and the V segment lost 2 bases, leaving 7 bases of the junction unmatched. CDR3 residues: CASSYRGQSGEKLFF. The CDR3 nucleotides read TGTGCCAGCAGTTACAGGGGGCAGTCGGGTGAAAAACTGTTTTTT.

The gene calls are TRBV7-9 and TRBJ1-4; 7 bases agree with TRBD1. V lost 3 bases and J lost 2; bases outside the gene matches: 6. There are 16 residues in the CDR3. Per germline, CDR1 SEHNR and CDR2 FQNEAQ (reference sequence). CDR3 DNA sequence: TGTGCCAGCAGCTTCACAGGGGTTTCGACTAATGAAAAACTGTTTTTT. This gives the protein CASSFTGVSTNEKLFF.

CDR3 amino acids: CASSGESGEIFNEQFF. The CDR3 DNA sequence: TGTGCCAGCAGCGGAGAGTCGGGAGAAATTTTCAATGAGCAGTTCTTC. The genes are TRBV9 and TRBJ2-1, with D perhaps TRBD2 (6 bases). The V gene's germline CDR1 is SGDLS and CDR2 YYNGEE. V was pared by 3 bases and J by 6 bases, with 19 bases between. This CDR3 is built from 16 residues.

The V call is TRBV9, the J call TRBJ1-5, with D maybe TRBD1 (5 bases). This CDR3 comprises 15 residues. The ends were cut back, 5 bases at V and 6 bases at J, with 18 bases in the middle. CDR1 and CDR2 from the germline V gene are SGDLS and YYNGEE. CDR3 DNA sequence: TGTGCCAGCAGTACATCCGGCGGGGCGGGTCAGCCCCAGCATTTT. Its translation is CASSTSGGAGQPQHF.

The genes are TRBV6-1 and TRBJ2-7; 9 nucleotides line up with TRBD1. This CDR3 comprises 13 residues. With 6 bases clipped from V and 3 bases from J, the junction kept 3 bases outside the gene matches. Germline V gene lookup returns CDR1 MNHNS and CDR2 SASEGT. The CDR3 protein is CASSPDRGYEQYF. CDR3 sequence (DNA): TGTGCCAGCAGCCCGGACAGGGGCTACGAGCAGTACTTC.

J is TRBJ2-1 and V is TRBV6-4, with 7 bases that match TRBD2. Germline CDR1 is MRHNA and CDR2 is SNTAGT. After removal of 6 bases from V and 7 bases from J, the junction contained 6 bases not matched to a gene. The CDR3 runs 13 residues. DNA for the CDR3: TGTGCCAGCAGGGGGGGAGGGCGGAATGAGCAGTTCTTC. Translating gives CASRGGGRNEQFF.

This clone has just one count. CDR3 in DNA: TGTGCCACCAAGGAGGGTGCGACTAATGAAAAACTGTTTTTT. Translating it yields CATKEGATNEKLFF. This chain connects TRBV10-3 to TRBJ1-4, with unresolved D. CDR3 length: 14 residues. V was shortened by 10 bases and J by 2 bases, with 14 bases between the two germline ends. The germline gives CDR1 ENHRY, CDR2 SYGVKD.

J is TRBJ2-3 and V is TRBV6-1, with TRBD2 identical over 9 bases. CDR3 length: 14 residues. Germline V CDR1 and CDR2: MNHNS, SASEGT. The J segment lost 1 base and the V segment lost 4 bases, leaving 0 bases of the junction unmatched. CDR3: CASSVAGGTDTQYF. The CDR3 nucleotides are TGTGCCAGCAGTGTAGCGGGAGGCACAGATACGCAGTATTTT.

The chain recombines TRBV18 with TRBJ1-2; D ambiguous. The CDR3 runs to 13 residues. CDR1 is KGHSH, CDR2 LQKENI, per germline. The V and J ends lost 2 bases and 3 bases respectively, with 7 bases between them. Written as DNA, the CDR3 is TGTGCCAGCTCACCAAGGGAGGACTATGGCTACACCTTC. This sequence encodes CASSPREDYGYTF.

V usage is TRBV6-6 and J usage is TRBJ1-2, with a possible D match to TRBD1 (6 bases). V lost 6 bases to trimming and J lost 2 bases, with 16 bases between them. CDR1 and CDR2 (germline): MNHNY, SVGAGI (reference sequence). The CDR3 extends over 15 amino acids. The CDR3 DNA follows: TGTGCCAGCAGGCCCGGGGCAGGGGTGAACTATGGCTACACCTTC. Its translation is CASRPGAGVNYGYTF.

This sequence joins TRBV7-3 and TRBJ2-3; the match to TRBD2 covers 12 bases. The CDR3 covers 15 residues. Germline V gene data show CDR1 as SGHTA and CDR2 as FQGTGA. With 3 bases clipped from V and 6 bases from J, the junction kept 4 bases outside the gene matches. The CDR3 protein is CASSFSSGGGDTQYF. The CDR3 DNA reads TGTGCCAGCAGCTTTTCTAGCGGGGGGGGCGATACGCAGTATTTT.

The CDR3, as DNA: TGTGCCAGCAGCTGGGGACTAGCGGGGGGGCCTCTCTACGAGCAGTACTTC. Translation gives CASSWGLAGGPLYEQYF. V gene TRBV7-9 combines with J gene TRBJ2-7; TRBD2 agrees at 16 bases. Germline V gene lookup returns CDR1 SEHNR and CDR2 FQNEAQ (reference sequence). The length of the CDR3 is 17 residues. Trimming took 4 bases from V and 3 from J; bases not matched to a gene: 6.

This chain's CDR3 is CASSLPAGGSTDTQYF. CDR3 nucleotides: TGTGCCAGCAGCTTGCCCGCGGGGGGGAGCACAGATACGCAGTATTTT. The chain has TRBV5-4 and TRBJ2-3, with TRBD2 identical over 9 bases. This CDR3 is 16 amino acids long. Germline CDR1 reads SGHNT; CDR2 reads YYREEE (reference sequence). The trim removed 1 base at V and 0 bases at J, leaving 3 bases unmatched.

This CDR3 reads CASSLALGAQGEKLFF. Here the CDR3 DNA reads TGTGCCAGCAGCTTAGCGCTTGGGGCCCAGGGTGAAAAACTGTTTTTT. The chain combines TRBV7-8 with TRBJ1-4; D might be TRBD1 (5 bases). The CDR3 length is 16 residues. V shed 0 bases and J shed 7 bases, with 15 bases lying between them. In germline, CDR1 is SGHVS, CDR2 FQNEAQ.

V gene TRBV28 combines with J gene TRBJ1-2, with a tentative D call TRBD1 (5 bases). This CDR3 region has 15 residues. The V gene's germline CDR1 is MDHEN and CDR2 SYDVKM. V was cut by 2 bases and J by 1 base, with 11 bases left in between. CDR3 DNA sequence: TGTGCCAGCAGTTTAGCGCGGGGCAGTAACTATGGCTACACCTTC. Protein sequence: CASSLARGSNYGYTF.

The CDR3 here is CASRRRGQGGTDTQYF. CDR3 coding DNA: TGTGCCAGCAGGAGGAGGGGACAGGGGGGCACAGATACGCAGTATTTT. J is TRBJ2-3 and V is TRBV13, with 11 bases aligning to TRBD1. This CDR3 has 16 residues. Germline assignment: CDR1 PRHDT and CDR2 FYEKMQ (reference sequence). With 6 bases clipped from V and 1 base from J, the junction kept 6 bases outside the gene matches.

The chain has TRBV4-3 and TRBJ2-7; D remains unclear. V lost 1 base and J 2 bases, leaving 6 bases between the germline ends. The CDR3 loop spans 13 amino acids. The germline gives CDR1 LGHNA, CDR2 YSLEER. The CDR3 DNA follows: TGCGCCAGCAGCCAAGGACTCGCCTACGAGCAGTACTTC. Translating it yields CASSQGLAYEQYF.

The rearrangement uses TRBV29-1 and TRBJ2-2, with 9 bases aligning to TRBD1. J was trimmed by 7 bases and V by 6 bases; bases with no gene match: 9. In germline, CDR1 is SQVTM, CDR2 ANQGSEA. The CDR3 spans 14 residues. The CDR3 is CSVTGTGRHGELFF. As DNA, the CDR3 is TGCAGCGTGACCGGGACAGGGCGTCACGGGGAGCTGTTTTTT.

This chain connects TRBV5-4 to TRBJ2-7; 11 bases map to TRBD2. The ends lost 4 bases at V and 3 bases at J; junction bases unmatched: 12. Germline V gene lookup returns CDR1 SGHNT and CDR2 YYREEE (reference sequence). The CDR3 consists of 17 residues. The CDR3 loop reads CASSLNALTSGVYEQYF. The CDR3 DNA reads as TGTGCCAGCAGCCTGAACGCCCTGACTAGCGGGGTCTACGAGCAGTACTTC.